This T cell receptor (beta chain) is drawn from a study of cytomegalovirus exposure and HLA in healthy donors (TCRdb year 2017). About the investigation overall: In an earlier analysis of 587 of the donors, around 290 Gb of sequence data and 120 million or so unique TCR beta sequences from about 190 million T cells were reported. About 280 gigabases of sequencing data and 75 million to 85 million unique TCR sequences made up an early release that covered nearly 650 HLA-typed donors. Of the roughly 410 genotyped donors, over 80% were placed in the genetic ancestry cluster associated with self-reported Caucasian donors. The study aimed to test whether signatures of past pathogen exposure could be identified by cataloging public T cell receptors. The T cell repertoires of around 730 subjects were profiled by immunosequencing and related to cytomegalovirus serostatus. In addition to the first cohort of 650 to 800 subjects, a separate validation cohort of under 150 different subjects was used. To predict cytomegalovirus infection status, the study brought together high-throughput TCR immunosequencing, statistical association of individual TCRs with disease status, and machine learning. In a later analysis, previously published TCR beta repertoires from 500 to 750 donors were re-analyzed and high-resolution HLA genotyping was added so that TCR occurrence patterns could be studied. The later analysis used no new phenotypic data to find candidate immune exposures, relying instead on TCR beta sequences and their occurrence across donors. An earlier analysis of 500 to 750 of the donors applied high-throughput TCR beta sequencing to assess whether each TCR beta V gene segment acted as functional or pseudogenic. Donor age, sex, ethnicity and CMV serostatus were collected together with the repertoire data. Genome-wide SNP genotypes for about 65% of the roughly 670 donors were used in a later genetic analysis, which treated that subset as a discovery cohort. All discovery cohort repertoires had been generated using a single sequencing platform. Both class I and class II loci were covered by HLA typing, at four-digit resolution. Typing coverage varied by locus: about 629-630 donors for A, B, C, DRB1 and DQB1; roughly 560 for DQA1; around 610 for DPA1; approximately 450 for DPB1. Four or five DR-DQ haplotypes were handled as single units for association and clustering because linkage in the cohort was strong. Among a few hundred genotyped donors of the cohort, an average of approximately 240,000 unique TCR beta nucleotide sequences were sequenced per donor, roughly 20% of them non-productive. Study-wide findings and limitations: The classifier was reported to diagnose cytomegalovirus status with high specificity and sensitivity in both the original cohort and the validation cohort. Most CMV-associated TCR beta chains appeared to be HLA-restricted in a later analysis, and the HLA associations seemed to be driven largely by CMV exposure. At a false discovery rate of 0.05, a later analysis linked around 17,000 TCR beta sequences to specific HLA alleles. The presence/absence analyses assumed that sequencing depth was roughly uniform across donors, and that assumption may not be true. The study gave a list of some 150 TCR beta chains associated with cytomegalovirus. Compared with the roughly 700-donor mean, donors in an Asian-associated ancestry cluster had fewer N-insertions in productive TCRs, according to a later genetic analysis. A group of highly shared sequence variants was considered likely to be a technical artifact of the sequencing pipeline. The only immune exposure information available for the cohort was CMV serostatus. In an earlier analysis of approximately 590 of the donors, most TCR beta V segments appeared in productive rearrangements about 87% or about 30% of the time, broadly matching IMGT annotations. Across donors, most TCR sequences were observed very rarely, whereas some public TCRs were present in many individuals. The authors suggested that the approach could potentially be extended to other disease states and immunological phenotypes. A later analysis found that TCR association rates varied across HLA loci, with DRB1 alleles showing the most associated TCRs and HLA-C alleles the fewest. Assigning TCR associations to individual alleles was difficult when HLA alleles, especially DR and DQ, strongly co-occurred. Correlated functional status among segregating V segments might reflect linkage disequilibrium, but an unknown experimental factor could not be ruled out. Several of the top co-occurrence clusters appeared to be linked to parvovirus B19, influenza, CMV and Epstein-Barr virus, according to a later analysis. In a later analysis, HLA-associated TCR beta chains showed more clonal expansion and lower generation probabilities than non-associated chains that were equally common. A few of the identified cytomegalovirus-associated TCR beta chains were confirmed in vitro to be specific for cytomegalovirus antigens. A further reported finding was that TCR beta sequences accurately predicted the HLA-A and HLA-B alleles for most subjects in the first cohort. V-gene and J-gene trimming of TCR beta chains was associated with a missense DCLRE1C variant in a later genetic analysis, and the association was replicated in an independent cohort. The earlier analysis of about 600 of the donors excluded 15 to 20 rarely observed V segments, including chromosome 9 orphons, because counts were too low. Because some donors lacked HLA typing at each locus, the association tests relied only on the typed subset. This cohort had only TCR beta chains sequenced, and the lack of alpha or paired-chain data limited which features could be detected.

The cohort consisted of more than 650 healthy bone marrow donors. At the time of sampling, every cohort member was nominally healthy, though immune exposures that went unrecorded were likely present. The donor tested CMV seronegative, placing the donor among the 350 or so seronegative members of the cohort. Each donor provided a peripheral blood sample, and peripheral blood mononuclear cells were used for TCR beta sequencing. Genomic DNA extraction from the blood cell samples was performed with the Qiagen DNeasy Blood Extraction Kit. Points on this clone: Its cognate antigen has yet to be identified. Base qualities are not provided; no much larger clone lies one nucleotide away.

The method behind the library was the immunoSEQ multiplex PCR assay. The multiplex PCR relied on a mix of 60 forward primers for TCR Vbeta segments and 13 reverse primers for TCR Jbeta segments. A multiplex PCR assay on genomic DNA amplified the CDR3 region of rearranged TCR beta genes. Amplified TCR beta libraries were sequenced as 87-base-pair reads on the Illumina HiSeq System. The original methods were these. In a later analysis, roughly 80 million unique TCR beta chains were counted across the 500 to 850 repertoires, and roughly 11 million of these chains were shared by at least two donors. To remove PCR and sequencing errors, raw reads were error-corrected and collapsed into unique sequences using a nearest-neighbor algorithm that merged closely related sequences. CDR3 sequences were aligned to IMGT reference sequences to assign V, D and J gene segments. For a sequence to be retained, at least a six-nucleotide match to both a V gene segment and a J gene segment was required. Rearrangements were called productive when the CDR3 lacked stop codons and stayed in frame with V and J; all others were non-productive. Following IMGT convention, CDR3 was defined as the stretch from the second conserved V-encoded cysteine to the conserved J-encoded phenylalanine. In an earlier analysis of around 640 of the donors, sequences lacking an unambiguous match to a single V gene segment were excluded. In an earlier analysis of some 590 of the donors, a V segment was called functional when productive rearrangements were above 56.7%, and segregating when the standard deviation between donors exceeded 5%. To diagnose cytomegalovirus status from the catalog of TCR beta chain sequences, a statistical classification framework was built. A later analysis assigned V and J genes by comparing TCR nucleotide sequences with IMGT/GENE-DB human TR gene sequences. The TCRdist pipeline was used in a later analysis to assign CDR3 sequences and most-parsimonious VDJ recombination scenarios. In a later analysis, each TCR beta chain was defined by its CDR3 amino acid sequence together with its V-gene family, and reads lacking a unique V-gene family were excluded. As a way to deal with suspected cross-contamination and a sequencing artifact, a later analysis dropped roughly 620 nucleotide sequences that were highly shared and had low generation probability. In a later analysis, a clonal expansion index for each public chain was calculated from normalized within-repertoire ranks of inferred template counts. In a later analysis, generation probabilities were computed using a VDJ recombination model fitted to out-of-frame rearrangements, and the results were checked against IGoR. A later analysis scored TCR-TCR, TCR-HLA and TCR-CMV co-occurrence with hypergeometric tests, applying a repertoire-size bias correction to TCR pairs. False discovery rates were estimated in a later analysis by permuting HLA or CMV assignments 20 times. In a later analysis, co-occurring TCRs were grouped using DBSCAN, and TCRdist sequence similarity was added for clustering within HLA-allele-positive subsets. Repertoires with fewer than 30,000 or more than 120,000 public chains were left out of co-occurrence clustering, as were four to six repertoires with anomalous nucleotide sharing. The table was pulled from immuneACCESS by TCRdb, which kept in-frame rearrangements only. Such tables lose some clones; where checked, under half of the loss comes from unresolved V genes, and the rest has no known cause. D and trimming come from the DNA, and the V and J calls and clone size come from that table. Counted in this sample were roughly 160,000 clones; roughly 70% of them appeared once. About 1.6% of the sample goes to the ten largest clones.

Sequenced sample: PBMCs. This TCR came from a girl aged 5-17 years in good health and CMV-seronegative.

The DNA reads as follows: TGTGCCAGCAGCCCGGACAGTCCCTCACCCCTCCACTTT. Its protein reads: CASSPDSPSPLHF. Recombination linked TRBV6-6 to TRBJ1-6, with TRBD1 perhaps the D gene, on 6 matching bases. From the germline V gene (reference sequence), CDR1 is MNHNY and CDR2 is SVGAGI. V was cut back by 6 bases and J by 10 bases, leaving a gap of 13 bases between them. Taken from cysteine to phenylalanine, the CDR3 has 13 residues. CDR3 DNA only is kept here, 39 bases in frame from base 1.